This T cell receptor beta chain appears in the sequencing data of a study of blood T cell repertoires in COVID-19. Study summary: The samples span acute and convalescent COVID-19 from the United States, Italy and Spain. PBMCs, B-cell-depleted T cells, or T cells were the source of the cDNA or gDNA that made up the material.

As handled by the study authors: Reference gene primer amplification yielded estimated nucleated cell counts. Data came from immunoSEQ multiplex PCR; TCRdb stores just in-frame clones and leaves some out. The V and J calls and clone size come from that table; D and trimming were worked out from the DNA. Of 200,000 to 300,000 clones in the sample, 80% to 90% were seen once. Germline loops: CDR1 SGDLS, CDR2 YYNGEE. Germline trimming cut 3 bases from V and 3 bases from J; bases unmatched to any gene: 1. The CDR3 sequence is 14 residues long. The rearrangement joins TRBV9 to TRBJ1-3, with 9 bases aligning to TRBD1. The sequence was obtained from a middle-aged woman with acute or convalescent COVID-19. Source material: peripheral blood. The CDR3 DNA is TGTGCCAGCAGCGCGACAGGGGGTGGAAACACCATATATTTT. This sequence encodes CASSATGGGNTIYF.